This is a list of T cell receptor beta chains from one sample in a study of radiotherapy plus CTLA-4 blockade in lung cancer. TCRdb keeps only in-frame clones here, not all; method: immunoSEQ multiplex PCR. Of around 100,000 clones in the sample, over 65% were seen once. The source material was peripheral blood, sampled from a patient treated with radiotherapy plus ipilimumab. The receptors come from a human donor with non-small cell lung cancer that progressed on radiotherapy plus ipilimumab. Some clones in this sample may be carry-over from other donors' samples. Each CDR3 is given with its conserved first and last residue. A D gene is named only where the DNA matches it firmly. A clone size is listed for some rows: how often the clone was seen (once, few, many), or a class if it is expanded.

>TRBJ2-7|-|-|TRBV4-1
CASSQGLPISYEQYF
TGCGCCAGCAGCCAAGGACTCCCGATAAGTTACGAGCAGTACTTC
>TRBJ2-7|-|-|TRBV7-9
CASATGGGSEQYF
TGTGCCAGCGCCACCGGTGGGGGATCCGAGCAGTACTTC
>TRBJ1-2|-|-|TRBV7-2
CASSLANTYGYTF
TGTGCCAGCAGCTTAGCGAATACCTATGGCTACACCTTC
>TRBJ1-5|-|-|TRBV6-5
CASSRDINQPQHF
TGTGCCAGCTCCAGGGATATCAATCAGCCCCAGCATTTT
>TRBJ1-1|-|-|TRBV5-1
CASSLGSGNTEAFF
TGCGCCAGCAGCTTGGGGTCCGGGAACACTGAAGCTTTCTTT
>TRBJ2-7|-|-|TRBV5-5
CASSLGGYEQYF
TGTGCCAGCAGCTTGGGGGGTTACGAGCAGTACTTC
>TRBJ2-2|TRBD2|few|TRBV5-1
CASSLLLSGGLGGELFF
TGCGCCAGCAGCTTGTTGCTTAGCGGGGGCCTGGGCGGGGAGCTGTTTTTT
>TRBJ2-4|-|-|TRBV5-4
CASSFFGGPENIQYF
TGTGCCAGCAGCTTTTTCGGGGGGCCCGAAAACATTCAGTACTTC
>TRBJ2-2|TRBD1|-|TRBV5-4
CASSLGRPGTGGSGELFF
TGTGCCAGCAGCTTGGGACGGCCAGGGACAGGGGGCTCCGGGGAGCTGTTTTTT
>TRBJ1-2|-|-|TRBV9
CASSVVSGDWVLGYGYTF
TGTGCCAGCAGCGTGGTATCAGGTGATTGGGTGCTTGGGTATGGCTACACCTTC
>TRBJ2-2|-|-|TRBV29-1
CSVVWATGELFF
TGCAGCGTTGTCTGGGCAACCGGGGAGCTGTTTTTT